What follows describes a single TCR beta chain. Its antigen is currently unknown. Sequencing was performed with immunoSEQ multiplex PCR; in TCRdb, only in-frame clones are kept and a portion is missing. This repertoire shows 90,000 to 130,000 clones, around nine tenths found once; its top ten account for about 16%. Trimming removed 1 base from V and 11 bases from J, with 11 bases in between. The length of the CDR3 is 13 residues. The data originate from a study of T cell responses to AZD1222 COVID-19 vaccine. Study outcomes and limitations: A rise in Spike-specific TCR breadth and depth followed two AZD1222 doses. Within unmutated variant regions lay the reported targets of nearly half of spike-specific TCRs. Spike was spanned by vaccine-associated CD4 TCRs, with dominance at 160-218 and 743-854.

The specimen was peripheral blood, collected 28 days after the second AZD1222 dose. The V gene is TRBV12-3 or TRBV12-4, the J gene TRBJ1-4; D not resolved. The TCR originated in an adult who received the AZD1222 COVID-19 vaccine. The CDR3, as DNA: TGTGCCAGCAGTTTAGGCCAGCCGGTGAAACTGTTTTTT. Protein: CASSLGQPVKLFF.